The text below deals with one T cell receptor beta chain. No cognate antigen has been identified for it. Base qualities are missing; no much larger clone stands one base away. PBMCs were isolated by Ficoll-Paque density gradient centrifugation. The source of the sample is a study of T-cell memory formation after mild COVID-19 (dated by TCRdb to about 2021). Turning to the overall study: TCR sequence clusters from the two donors were found to be largely donor specific. T-cell clones expanding and contracting after mild COVID-19 in a couple of donors were tracked by longitudinal TCRalpha and TCRbeta repertoire sequencing. Two young, previously healthy adult volunteers, one female and one male, were included in the cohort.

Findings and caveats that apply to the study as a whole: The study included only a couple of mild cases, and larger cohorts that include severe cases with pre-infection samples were judged to be necessary. Clones that contracted from day 15 to 85 showed balanced CD4/CD8 phenotypes, whereas a second wave of clones that expanded from day 15 to 37 leaned towards CD4+. Some responding clones were detected in pre-infection memory, suggesting pre-existing cross-reactive memory T cells joined the SARS-CoV-2 response. Contracting CD4+ clones were found mainly in CM and EM memory subsets, while CD8+ clones were enriched in EMRA. Whether the second-wave clones peaking on day 37 were SARS-CoV-2 specific was not confirmed.

The sequencer listed for this sample is Illumina NovaSeq 6000. TCRalpha and TCRbeta cDNA libraries were constructed by 5'RACE with constant-segment primers, with sample barcodes and unique molecular identifiers being introduced. RNA was extracted from every sample with Trizol reagent. The libraries were amplified in two PCR steps, and the second step added a second sample barcode and Illumina TruSeq adapters. The libraries were sequenced on an Illumina NovaSeq using 2 x 150 bp paired-end reads. The published analysis was carried out like this. Demultiplexing of reads and collapsing into UMI-guided consensus sequences were performed with migec v1.2.7. Using mixcr v2.1.11, the UMI consensuses were aligned to TRA and TRB V and J templates and assembled into clonotypes. A clonotype was counted as expanded or contracted only when both edgeR and NoisET called the clonotype significant, with the noise models trained on biological replicates. For edgeR calls, the cutoffs were a false discovery rate-adjusted p below 0.01 and a log2 fold-change threshold of 1. As an exploratory analysis of dynamics, PCA with hierarchical clustering was applied to max-normalized trajectories of the 1000 most abundant clonotypes. Separately sequenced CD4+ and CD8+ repertoires were used to assign the CD4 or CD8 phenotype of responding clones. TCRdb reanalyzed the raw reads on its own, using fastp at Q25 for trimming and MiXCR for clone calling, and kept in-frame beta chains. Every entry covers one CDR3 protein and lists the most common genes and DNA from its rows. The V and J calls reflect TCRdb's pipeline rather than the authors' work. The sample has over 400,000 distinct CDR3 sequences on record, about 22% of them singletons. The ten biggest clones cover around 12% of the sample.

The germline V gene (reference sequence) specifies MNHEY as CDR1 and SMNVEV as CDR2. Here V drops 3 bases and J drops 1 base, and the junction holds 3 bases not matched to any gene. Reading from cysteine to phenylalanine, the CDR3 counts 15 amino acids. Only the CDR3 DNA is retained, 45 bases long and in frame from the first base. This sequence was found in an adult woman who had mild COVID-19 (a few samples of this study predate the infection). The sample titles of this study are shuffled in the database, so cell type and time point are left out; the donor was told from shared clones. The sequence joins TRBV27 to TRBJ2-5, and 9 junctional nucleotides match TRBD2. Sequencing was carried out using PBMCs or a T cell subset sorted from them (not recorded which). The base sequence is TGTGCCAGCAGTTTGTCGGGACTAGCCCAAGAGACCCAGTACTTC. This gives the protein CASSLSGLAQETQYF.